The 14 T cell receptor beta chains presented below share a single source sample, sequenced in a study of cytomegalovirus exposure and HLA in healthy donors. This table comes from immunoSEQ multiplex PCR, and its TCRdb copy is limited to in-frame clones, with some not included. Of around 200,000 clones listed, about 80% were seen once; the top ten hold around 2.8%. Sequencing was performed on PBMCs. These receptors were collected from a woman aged 18-29 years in good health and CMV-seropositive.

The gene calls are TRBV18 and TRBJ1-3; TRBD1 matches 7 bases. The CDR3 extends over 15 amino acids. Germline V CDR1 and CDR2: KGHSH, LQKENI. J lost 1 base, V lost 5 bases, and 5 bases had no gene match. The CDR3 here is CASSELQGSGNTIYF. In DNA, the CDR3 is TGTGCCAGCTCAGAATTACAGGGGTCTGGAAACACCATATATTTT.

The V gene is TRBV12-5, the J gene TRBJ2-5, with a possible D match to TRBD2 (6 bases). Looked up from germline, CDR1 is LGHNT and CDR2 is FRNRAP. The V end was cut by 4 bases, the J end by 7 bases, with 28 bases between. The CDR3 is 18 residues long. CDR3 protein: CASGSSPGAGIPPGTQYF. The CDR3 coding sequence is TGTGCTAGTGGTTCGTCCCCCGGGGCGGGGATACCCCCCGGGACCCAGTACTTC.

This clone occurred a few times. This chain joins TRBV27 and TRBJ2-7, with 7 bases matching TRBD1. After removal of 0 bases from V and 5 bases from J, the junction contained 7 bases not matched to a gene. CDR3 size: 15 residues. Per germline, CDR1 MNHEY and CDR2 SMNVEV (reference sequence). DNA of the CDR3: TGTGCCAGCAGTTTATCTTCGACAGGGAGTGACGAGCAGTACTTC. Translated: CASSLSSTGSDEQYF.

The chain couples TRBV5-1 to TRBJ2-3; the match to TRBD1 covers 10 bases. J lost 5 bases, V lost 1 base, and 7 bases had no gene match. Germline-derived CDR1 and CDR2 are SGHRS and YFSETQ. The CDR3 extends over 16 amino acids. Here the CDR3 DNA reads TGCGCCAGCAGCTTGCACGGGACAGGGGTCGTAGATACGCAGTATTTT. Encoded protein: CASSLHGTGVVDTQYF.

This clone showed up just once. This chain joins TRBV6-5 and TRBJ2-7; D is uncertain. Trimming pared 2 bases from V and 0 bases from J, leaving 8 bases between. The CDR3 is 14 residues long. CDR1 and CDR2 from the germline V gene are MNHEY and SVGAGI. The chain's CDR3 is CASSYAGSSYEQYF. CDR3 in DNA: TGTGCCAGCAGTTACGCAGGAAGCTCCTACGAGCAGTACTTC.

The J gene is TRBJ1-2, the V gene TRBV7-9; D perhaps matches TRBD1 (6 bases). With 8 bases removed from V and 2 bases from J, the gap between germline ends came to 15 bases. The length of the CDR3 is 14 residues. The germline V gene has CDR1 SEHNR and CDR2 FQNEAQ (reference sequence). Here the CDR3 reads CASWEGDSNYGYTF. The CDR3 nucleotides read TGTGCCAGCTGGGAGGGGGACTCAAACTATGGCTACACCTTC.

This rearrangement joins TRBV9 to TRBJ1-2; D gene ambiguous. The germline V and J ends were trimmed by 1 base and 2 bases, with 6 bases remaining between them. The CDR3 contains 13 residues. Germline assignment: CDR1 SGDLS and CDR2 YYNGEE. The CDR3 DNA is TGTGCCAGCAGCGTATATGAGAACTATGGCTACACCTTC. This translates into CASSVYENYGYTF. The full variable domain, rest sourced from reference TRBV9 and TRBJ1-2, is DSGVTQTPKHLITATGQRVTLRCSPRSGDLSVYWYQQSLDQGLQFLIQYYNGEERAKGNILERFSAQQFPDLHSELNLSSLELGDSALYFCASSVYENYGYTFGSGTRLTVV.

The chain combines TRBV5-1 with TRBJ2-2, with a tentative D call TRBD2 (7 bases). Germline V lookup: CDR1 SGHRS, CDR2 YFSETQ. This CDR3 region has 16 residues. Trimming shortened V by 3 bases and J by 0 bases, and 12 bases separated the two germline ends. CDR3 in amino acids: CASSSGGAPNTGELFF. DNA for the CDR3: TGCGCCAGCAGCTCTGGGGGGGCCCCGAACACCGGGGAGCTGTTTTTT.

This chain links TRBV2 with TRBJ2-5, with TRBD2 matching over 13 bases. The CDR3 covers 17 residues. V lost 5 bases to trimming and J lost 0 bases; unmatched junction nucleotides: 6. The V gene's germline CDR1 is SNHLY and CDR2 FYNNEI. CDR3 sequence reads: CASSRTSGGPYQETQYF. The CDR3 coding sequence is TGTGCCAGCAGTAGGACTAGCGGGGGCCCGTACCAAGAGACCCAGTACTTC.

The V call is TRBV6-6, the J call TRBJ2-7, with TRBD1 as a possible D gene (6 bases). The V end was cut by 5 bases, the J end by 1 base, with 12 bases between. The CDR3 loop spans 14 amino acids. Per the germline V gene, CDR1 is MNHNY and CDR2 is SVGAGI (reference sequence). The CDR3 DNA is TGTGCCAGCAGTCCTATCAGGGGATCCTACGAGCAGTACTTC. Its translation: CASSPIRGSYEQYF.

This sequence joins TRBV11-2 and TRBJ1-1; D gene uncertain. V lost 5 bases and J lost 11, with 18 bases in between. This CDR3 is 13 amino acids long. Per germline, CDR1 SGHAT and CDR2 FQNNGV. The CDR3 region has the DNA TGTGCCAGCAGCCCCAGGTGGTCCATCTGGGCTTTCTTT. Translating it yields CASSPRWSIWAFF.

The rearrangement uses TRBV6-9 and TRBJ2-1, with TRBD2 matching 12 bases. V shed 2 bases, J shed 12 bases, and the junction held 8 bases outside the gene matches. The germline V gene encodes CDR1 MNHGY and CDR2 SVAAGI. The CDR3 covers 15 residues. The CDR3 DNA follows: TGTGCCAGCAGTTATGGTCCTAGCGGGGGGGCGTGGCAGTTCTTC. Its translation: CASSYGPSGGAWQFF.

The CDR3 loop is CASSLRLATSSYNEQFF. The CDR3 nucleotides read TGTGCCAGCAGCCTCAGACTAGCTACCAGCTCCTACAATGAGCAGTTCTTC. This chain connects TRBV27 to TRBJ2-1; 7 bases are shared with TRBD2. The CDR3 is made up of 17 amino acids. Trimming took 6 bases from V and 0 from J; bases not matched to a gene: 11. In germline, CDR1 is MNHEY, CDR2 SMNVEV (reference sequence).

This clone occurred once. This chain links TRBV13 with TRBJ2-3, with 8 positions matching TRBD1. V was pared by 3 bases and J by 3 bases, with 5 bases of the junction left unmatched. Germline V lookup: CDR1 PRHDT, CDR2 FYEKMQ (reference sequence). The CDR3 is made up of 15 amino acids. The CDR3 bases are TGTGCCAGCAGCTTCGGACAGGGAGGAACAGATACGCAGTATTTT. It codes for CASSFGQGGTDTQYF.